The next 27 T cell receptor beta chains were all read from a single sample in a study of cytomegalovirus exposure and HLA in healthy donors. It was with 60 Vbeta and 13 Jbeta primers that the PCR ran. Generated by immunoSEQ multiplex PCR, the TCRdb table keeps only in-frame clones and is missing some. The sample contains approximately 160,000 clones, around 77% of which appear only once. The specimen was PBMCs. The receptors were sampled from a woman younger than 45 in good health and CMV-seronegative.

The V and J genes are TRBV5-5 and TRBJ2-7; 11 bases match TRBD2. The CDR3 has 15 residues. With 4 bases clipped from V and 4 bases from J, the junction kept 7 bases outside the gene matches. Germline V gene sequence: CDR1 SGHKS, CDR2 YYEKEE (reference sequence). The CDR3 bases are TGTGCCAGCAGCCAAGATCCTAGCGGGGGGTACGAGCAGTACTTC. Protein sequence: CASSQDPSGGYEQYF.

The V call is TRBV5-4, the J call TRBJ2-3; weak D call: TRBD2 (5 bases). The V end lost 2 bases, the J end lost 3 bases, and 13 bases lay between the germline ends. Germline CDR1 SGHNT, CDR2 YYREEE (reference sequence). CDR3 size: 15 residues. Written as DNA, the CDR3 is TGTGCCAGCAGCTTCCGGGGAGACGGTACAGATACGCAGTATTTT. It specifies CASSFRGDGTDTQYF. The variable domain in full, with the rest retrieved from reference TRBV5-4 and TRBJ2-3, is ETGVTQSPTHLIKTRGQQVTLRCSSQSGHNTVSWYQQALGQGPQFIFQYYREEENGRGNFPPRFSGLQFPNYSSELNVNALELDDSALYLCASSFRGDGTDTQYFGPGTRLTVL.

The chain recombines TRBV19 with TRBJ2-6; TRBD1 agrees at 8 bases. Unmatched junction bases numbered 6, after V lost 4 bases and J lost 4 bases. The CDR3 spans 16 residues. The germline CDR1 and CDR2 sequences are LNHDA and SQIVND (reference sequence). CDR3 residues: CASSTRTGYGANVLTF. The CDR3 nucleotides are TGTGCCAGTAGTACCCGGACAGGGTACGGGGCCAACGTCCTGACTTTC. Looking up the rest from reference TRBV19 and TRBJ2-6 gives the full variable domain: DGGITQSPKYLFRKEGQNVTLSCEQNLNHDAMYWYRQDPGQGLRLIYYSQIVNDFQKGDIAEGYSVSREKKESFPLTVTSAQKNPTAFYLCASSTRTGYGANVLTFGAGSRLTVL.

The V gene is TRBV19, the J gene TRBJ2-5; maybe TRBD1 (5 bases). V was pared by 2 bases and J by 11 bases, with 18 bases between. CDR1 and CDR2 (germline): LNHDA, SQIVND (reference sequence). The CDR3 sequence is 14 residues long. CDR3: CASSITGMVTEQYF. The CDR3 coding sequence is TGTGCCAGTAGTATAACAGGAATGGTTACGGAGCAGTACTTC.

CDR3 DNA: TGTGCCTGGGCAGAGCGGGAGGGCCGGGCAGATACGCAGTATTTT. Amino acid sequence: CAWAEREGRADTQYF. The chain couples TRBV30 to TRBJ2-3, with 10 positions matching TRBD2. The CDR3 totals 15 residues. Germline CDR1 GTSNPN, CDR2 SVGIG (reference sequence). Losses at the gene ends were 5 bases for V and 4 bases for J; bases not matched to a gene: 9.

The chain recombines TRBV7-3 with TRBJ1-2, with D unclear. The CDR3 is made up of 14 amino acids. Trimming shortened V by 0 bases and J by 3 bases, and 8 bases separated the two germline ends. CDR1 and CDR2 (germline): SGHTA, FQGTGA. For the CDR3, the DNA is TGTGCCAGCAGCTTAACAGGCGGGGACTATGGCTACACCTTC. Translated: CASSLTGGDYGYTF.

The chain links TRBV7-2 to TRBJ1-2, with D unresolved. Germline assignment: CDR1 SGHTA and CDR2 FQGNSA. V was trimmed by 5 bases and J by 3 bases, leaving 16 bases between them. CDR3 size: 15 residues. CDR3 loop: CASSPRPGRDYGYTF. The CDR3 DNA reads as TGTGCCAGCAGCCCCCGACCCGGGAGGGACTATGGCTACACCTTC.

Comment on this clone: The junction departs from germline at one end; a sequencing error may be responsible. This chain links TRBV19 with TRBJ2-3; D is unclear. The germline V gene has CDR1 LNHDA and CDR2 SQIVND (reference sequence). This CDR3 contains 14 residues. The CDR3 reads CASSPPVVKDTRYF. The CDR3 DNA is TGTGCCAGTAGTCCACCGGTGGTCAAAGATACGCGGTATTTT.

The V gene is TRBV6-5, the J gene TRBJ1-5, with D perhaps TRBD1 (6 bases). The CDR3 totals 14 residues. Looked up from germline, CDR1 is MNHEY and CDR2 is SVGAGI. Deletions cut 5 bases from V and 5 bases from J, with 13 bases between. The CDR3 here is CASSGPDSYQPQHF. The CDR3, as DNA: TGTGCCAGCAGTGGCCCGGACAGCTATCAGCCCCAGCATTTT.

V usage is TRBV28 and J usage is TRBJ2-1, with 8 nucleotides matching TRBD2. CDR1 MDHEN and CDR2 SYDVKM come from the germline V gene. This CDR3 has 16 amino acids. V shed 6 bases and J 10 bases; nucleotides not matched to a gene: 17. The CDR3 DNA reads as TGTGCCAGCAGCTACCGCGGGGGGTCCGTGGGGGAGGAGCAGTTCTTC. Protein: CASSYRGGSVGEEQFF.

The chain employs TRBV9 and TRBJ1-1; no clear D gene. CDR1 and CDR2 from the germline V gene are SGDLS and YYNGEE. The CDR3 covers 15 residues. V lost 0 bases to trimming and J lost 1 base, with 10 bases between them. CDR3 nucleotides: TGTGCCAGCAGCGTAGAGTCTAGGTGGAACACTGAAGCTTTCTTT. It encodes CASSVESRWNTEAFF.

The chain joins TRBV5-4 to TRBJ1-1; 10 bases align to TRBD1. V was clipped by 0 bases and J by 5 bases; unmatched bases: 4. Germline-derived CDR1 and CDR2 are SGHNT and YYREEE (reference sequence). The CDR3 contains 15 residues. This CDR3 is CASSLGQGAWTEAFF. CDR3 DNA sequence: TGTGCCAGCAGCTTGGGACAGGGGGCTTGGACTGAAGCTTTCTTT.

The V gene is TRBV20-1, the J gene TRBJ1-4, with no clear D. Germline V gene lookup returns CDR1 DFQATT and CDR2 SNEGSKA (reference sequence). CDR3 size: 11 residues. V was trimmed by 1 base and J by 14 bases, leaving 11 bases between them. In DNA, the CDR3 is TGCAGTGCTAGAGCCCCTCCGGGGCTGTTTTTT. Translation: CSARAPPGLFF.

The chain joins TRBV19 to TRBJ2-5, with unresolved D. With 3 bases removed from V and 4 bases from J, the gap between germline ends came to 9 bases. The CDR3 has 13 residues. Germline V gene data show CDR1 as LNHDA and CDR2 as SQIVND (reference sequence). The DNA of the CDR3 is TGTGCCAGTAGTATTTCCCTCGGAGAGACCCAGTACTTC. Protein sequence: CASSISLGETQYF. Supplemented by reference TRBV19 and TRBJ2-5, the full variable domain reads DGGITQSPKYLFRKEGQNVTLSCEQNLNHDAMYWYRQDPGQGLRLIYYSQIVNDFQKGDIAEGYSVSREKKESFPLTVTSAQKNPTAFYLCASSISLGETQYFGPGTRLLVL.

The rearrangement uses TRBV27 and TRBJ2-2; TRBD2 matches 8 bases. Trimming removed 3 bases from V and 7 bases from J; junction bases left unmatched: 13. There are 17 residues in the CDR3. In germline, CDR1 is MNHEY, CDR2 SMNVEV (reference sequence). The CDR3 region is CASSFTGATGGGGELFF. Written as DNA, the CDR3 is TGTGCCAGCAGTTTTACGGGGGCCACCGGGGGGGGCGGGGAGCTGTTTTTT.

The genes are TRBV5-6 and TRBJ2-3; D remains unclear. The V gene's germline CDR1 is SGHDT and CDR2 YYEEEE. V lost 1 base, J lost 8 bases, and 11 bases lay in between. The CDR3 spans 13 residues. The CDR3 region is CASSLPSRGTQYF. Here the CDR3 DNA reads TGTGCCAGCAGCTTGCCCTCACGCGGTACGCAGTATTTT. Based on the CDR3 plus reference TRBV5-6 and TRBJ2-3, the full variable domain is DAGVTQSPTHLIKTRGQQVTLRCSPKSGHDTVSWYQQALGQGPQFIFQYYEEEERQRGNFPDRFSGHQFPNYSSELNVNALLLGDSALYLCASSLPSRGTQYFGPGTRLTVL.

This clone was counted a few times. This chain joins TRBV18 and TRBJ2-3; 7 bases agree with TRBD1. Per the germline V gene, CDR1 is KGHSH and CDR2 is LQKENI. V dropped 6 bases and J dropped 9; count of bases not matched to a gene: 15. This CDR3 region has 15 residues. The CDR3 is CASSPDRETSYTQYF. CDR3 bases: TGTGCCAGCTCCCCAGACAGGGAAACCTCTTACACGCAGTATTTT.

Of note for this clone: Other DNA sequences in this sample translate to the same CDR3. This chain connects TRBV25-1 to TRBJ1-2, with 7 nucleotides matching TRBD1. Per germline, CDR1 MGHDK and CDR2 SYGVNS. The length of the CDR3 is 15 residues. V lost 3 bases, J lost 5 bases, and 9 bases stayed unmatched. CDR3 in amino acids: CASSEWTGIGYGYTF. In nucleotides, the CDR3 is TGTGCCAGCAGTGAGTGGACAGGAATAGGGTATGGCTACACCTTC.

This clone was found a few times. J is TRBJ1-1 and V is TRBV4-3; TRBD1 might be the D (5 bases). Germline loops: CDR1 LGHNA, CDR2 YSLEER. With 6 bases removed from V and 0 bases from J, the gap between germline ends came to 14 bases. This CDR3 is 15 amino acids long. CDR3 amino acids: CASRIKTELNTEAFF. CDR3 sequence (DNA): TGCGCCAGCAGGATTAAGACAGAGCTGAACACTGAAGCTTTCTTT.

Turning to this clone: At one boundary the junction diverges from the germline segment, which might be a read error. The J gene is TRBJ1-6, the V gene TRBV4-2, with 9 bases aligning to TRBD1. The CDR3 spans 15 residues. Germline V lookup: CDR1 LGHNA, CDR2 YNFKEQ. CDR3 protein: CASSQGTGGDSPLHF. The CDR3 bases are TGTGCCAGCAGCCAAGGAACAGGGGGCGATTCTCCCCTCCACTTT.

This chain links TRBV27 with TRBJ2-7; D is perhaps TRBD1 (6 bases). The V end was cut by 2 bases, the J end by 7 bases, with 12 bases between. Germline CDR1 and CDR2: MNHEY and SMNVEV (reference sequence). The CDR3 is made up of 13 amino acids. CDR3 loop: CASSLLQGREQYF. CDR3 sequence (DNA): TGTGCCAGCAGTTTACTACAGGGTCGGGAGCAGTACTTC.

The chain joins TRBV30 to TRBJ1-2; D is perhaps TRBD1 (5 bases). CDR1 and CDR2 (germline): GTSNPN, SVGIG (reference sequence). The CDR3 sequence is 13 residues long. The germline V and J ends were trimmed by 2 bases and 0 bases, with 7 bases remaining between them. The CDR3 reads CAWSRGPNYGYTF. The CDR3 nucleotides are TGTGCCTGGAGTAGGGGCCCTAACTATGGCTACACCTTC.

The rearrangement joins TRBV14 to TRBJ2-1; a weak D match, TRBD1 (6 bases). Germline V lookup: CDR1 SGHDN, CDR2 FVKESK. CDR3 length equals 16 residues. Trimming pared 1 base from V and 4 bases from J, leaving 14 bases between. This chain's CDR3 is CASSQVYRALYNEQFF. The CDR3 bases are TGTGCCAGCAGCCAAGTCTACAGGGCACTGTACAATGAGCAGTTCTTC.

J is TRBJ1-2 and V is TRBV2; perhaps TRBD1 as D (5 bases). CDR1 is SNHLY, CDR2 FYNNEI, per germline. With 3 bases removed from V and 0 bases from J, the gap between germline ends came to 5 bases. The CDR3 is 13 amino acids. CDR3 bases: TGTGCCAGCAGTGACAGGGCTAACTATGGCTACACCTTC. The encoded protein is CASSDRANYGYTF.

The chain combines TRBV27 with TRBJ2-7; 8 nucleotides line up with TRBD1. CDR1 is MNHEY, CDR2 SMNVEV, per germline (reference sequence). The CDR3 runs to 15 residues. Losses at the gene ends were 5 bases for V and 1 base for J; bases not matched to a gene: 7. The CDR3 sequence is CASSNRQGLSYEQYF. The CDR3 DNA is TGTGCCAGCAGTAACAGACAGGGGCTTTCCTACGAGCAGTACTTC.

This clone was seen just once. J is TRBJ1-5 and V is TRBV11-2; 9 bases fit TRBD1. The J segment lost 11 bases and the V segment lost 0 bases, leaving 8 bases of the junction unmatched. Germline values: CDR1 SGHAT, CDR2 FQNNGV. The CDR3 totals 15 residues. As DNA, the CDR3 is TGTGCCAGCAGCTTAGAAACAGGGGGCGCATGGGCCCAGCATTTT. It is translated as CASSLETGGAWAQHF.

The chain recombines TRBV29-1 with TRBJ1-2; D gene uncertain. V gave up 4 bases and J gave up 4 bases, with 16 bases separating them. Per the germline V gene, CDR1 is SQVTM and CDR2 is ANQGSEA. This CDR3 is built from 14 residues. CDR3 nucleotide sequence: TGCAGCGTTGGAATCGGCGGAATGATCTATGGCTACACCTTC. As protein: CSVGIGGMIYGYTF. Full variable domain (outside the CDR3, taken from reference TRBV29-1 and TRBJ1-2): SAVISQKPSRDICQRGTSLTIQCQVDSQVTMMFWYRQQPGQSLTLIATANQGSEATYESGFVIDKFPISRPNLTFSTLTVSNMSPEDSSIYLCSVGIGGMIYGYTFGSGTRLTVV.